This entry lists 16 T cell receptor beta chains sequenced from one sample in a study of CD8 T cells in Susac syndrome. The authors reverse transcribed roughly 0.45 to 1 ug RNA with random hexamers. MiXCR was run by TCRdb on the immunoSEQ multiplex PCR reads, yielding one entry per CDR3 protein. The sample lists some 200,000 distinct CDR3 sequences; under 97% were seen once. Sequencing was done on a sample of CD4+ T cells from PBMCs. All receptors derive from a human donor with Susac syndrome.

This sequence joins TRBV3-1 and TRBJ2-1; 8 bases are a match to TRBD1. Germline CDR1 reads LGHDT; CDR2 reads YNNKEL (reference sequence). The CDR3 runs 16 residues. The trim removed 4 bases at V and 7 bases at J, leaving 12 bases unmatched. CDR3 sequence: CASSPTLGQVGNEQFF. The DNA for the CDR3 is TGTGCCAGCAGCCCCACTCTGGGACAGGTAGGGAATGAGCAGTTCTTC.

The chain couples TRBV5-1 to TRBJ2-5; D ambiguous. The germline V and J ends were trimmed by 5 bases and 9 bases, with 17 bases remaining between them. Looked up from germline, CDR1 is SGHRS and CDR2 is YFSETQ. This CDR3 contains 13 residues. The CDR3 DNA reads TGCGCCAGCAGGCATGAACCGCCCGGGCCCCAGTACTTC. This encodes CASRHEPPGPQYF.

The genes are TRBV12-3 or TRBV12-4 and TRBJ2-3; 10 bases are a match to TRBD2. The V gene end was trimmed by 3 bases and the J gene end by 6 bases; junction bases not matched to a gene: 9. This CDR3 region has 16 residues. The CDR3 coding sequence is TGTGCCAGCAGTTTTTGGCTAGCGGGGGCGGGGGATACGCAGTATTTT. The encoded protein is CASSFWLAGAGDTQYF.

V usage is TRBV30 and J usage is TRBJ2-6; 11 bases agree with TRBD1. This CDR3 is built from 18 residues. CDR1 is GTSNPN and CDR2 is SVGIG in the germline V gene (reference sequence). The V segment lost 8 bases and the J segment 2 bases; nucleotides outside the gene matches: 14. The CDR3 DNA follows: TGTGCCCACGCGCTCCGGGACAGGGGGACGCCTGGGGCCAACGTCCTGACTTTC. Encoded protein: CAHALRDRGTPGANVLTF. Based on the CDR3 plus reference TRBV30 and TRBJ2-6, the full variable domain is SQTIHQWPATLVQPVGSPLSLECTVEGTSNPNLYWYRQAAGRGLQLLFYSVGIGQISSEVPQNLSASRPQDRQFILSSKKLLLSDSGFYLCAHALRDRGTPGANVLTFGAGSRLTVL.

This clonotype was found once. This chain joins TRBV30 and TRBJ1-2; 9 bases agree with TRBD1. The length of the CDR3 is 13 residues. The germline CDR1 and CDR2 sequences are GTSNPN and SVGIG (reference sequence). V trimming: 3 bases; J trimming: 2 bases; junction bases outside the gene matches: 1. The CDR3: CAWSGQGNYGYTF. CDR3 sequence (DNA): TGTGCCTGGAGCGGACAGGGGAACTATGGCTACACCTTC.

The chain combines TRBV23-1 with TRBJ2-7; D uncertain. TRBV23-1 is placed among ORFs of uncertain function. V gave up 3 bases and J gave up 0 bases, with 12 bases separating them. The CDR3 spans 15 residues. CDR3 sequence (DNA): TGCGCCAGCAGTCACCCTACGCAGCGCTCCTACGAGCAGTACTTC. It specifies CASSHPTQRSYEQYF.

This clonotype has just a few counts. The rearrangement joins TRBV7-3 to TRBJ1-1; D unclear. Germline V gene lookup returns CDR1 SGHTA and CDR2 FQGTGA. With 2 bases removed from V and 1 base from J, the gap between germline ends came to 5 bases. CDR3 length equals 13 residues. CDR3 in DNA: TGTGCCAGCAGCTTACAATGGAACACTGAAGCTTTCTTT. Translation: CASSLQWNTEAFF.

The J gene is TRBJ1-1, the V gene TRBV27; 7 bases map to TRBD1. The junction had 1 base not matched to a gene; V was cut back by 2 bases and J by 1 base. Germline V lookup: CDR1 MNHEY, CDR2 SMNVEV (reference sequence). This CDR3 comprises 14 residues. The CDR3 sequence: CASSLQGENTEAFF. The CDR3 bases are TGTGCCAGCAGTTTACAGGGGGAGAACACTGAAGCTTTCTTT.

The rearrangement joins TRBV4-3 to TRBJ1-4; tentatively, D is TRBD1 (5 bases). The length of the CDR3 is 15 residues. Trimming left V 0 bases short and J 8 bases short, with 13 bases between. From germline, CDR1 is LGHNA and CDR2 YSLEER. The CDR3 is CASSQDRGVAEKLFF. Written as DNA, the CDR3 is TGCGCCAGCAGCCAAGATCGAGGGGTGGCGGAAAAACTGTTTTTT.

The CDR3 reads CSADGQGTEAFF. For the CDR3, the DNA is TGCAGTGCAGACGGACAGGGCACTGAAGCTTTCTTT. The J gene is TRBJ1-1, the V gene TRBV20-1, with 8 nucleotides matching TRBD1. Unmatched junction bases numbered 4, after V lost 6 bases and J lost 4 bases. CDR1 is DFQATT, CDR2 SNEGSKA, per germline (reference sequence). The CDR3 sequence is 12 residues long.

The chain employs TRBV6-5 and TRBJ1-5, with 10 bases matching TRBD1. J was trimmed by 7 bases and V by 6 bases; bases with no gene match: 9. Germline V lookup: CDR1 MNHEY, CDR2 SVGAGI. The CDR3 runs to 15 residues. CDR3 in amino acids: CASSPSTGGGQPQHF. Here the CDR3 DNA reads TGTGCCAGCAGCCCATCGACAGGGGGCGGACAGCCCCAGCATTTT.

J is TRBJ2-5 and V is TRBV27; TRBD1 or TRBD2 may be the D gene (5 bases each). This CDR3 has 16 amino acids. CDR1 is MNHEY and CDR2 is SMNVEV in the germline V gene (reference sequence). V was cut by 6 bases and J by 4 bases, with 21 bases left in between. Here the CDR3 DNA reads TGTGCCAGCAGCCCCGGGTTCACCGGGACCATAGAGACCCAGTACTTC. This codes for CASSPGFTGTIETQYF.

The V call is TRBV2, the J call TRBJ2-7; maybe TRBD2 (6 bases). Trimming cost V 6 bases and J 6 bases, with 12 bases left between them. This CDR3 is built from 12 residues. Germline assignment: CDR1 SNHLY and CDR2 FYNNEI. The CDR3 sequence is CASRRLVSEQYF. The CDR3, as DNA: TGTGCCAGCAGGAGACTAGTGAGCGAGCAGTACTTC.

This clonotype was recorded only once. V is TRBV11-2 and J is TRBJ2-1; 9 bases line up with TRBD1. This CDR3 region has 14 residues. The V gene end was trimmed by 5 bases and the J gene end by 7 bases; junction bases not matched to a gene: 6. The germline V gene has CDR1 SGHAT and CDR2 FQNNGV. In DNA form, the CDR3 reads TGTGCCAGCAGCACCGGGACAGGGAGAAATGAGCAGTTCTTC. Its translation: CASSTGTGRNEQFF.

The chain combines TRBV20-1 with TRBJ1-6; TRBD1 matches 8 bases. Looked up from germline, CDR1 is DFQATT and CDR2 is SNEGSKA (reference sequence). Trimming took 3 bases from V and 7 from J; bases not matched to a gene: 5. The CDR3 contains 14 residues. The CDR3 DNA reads TGCAGTGCTAGGGAGGACAGGGAAAATTCACCCCTCCACTTT. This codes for CSAREDRENSPLHF.

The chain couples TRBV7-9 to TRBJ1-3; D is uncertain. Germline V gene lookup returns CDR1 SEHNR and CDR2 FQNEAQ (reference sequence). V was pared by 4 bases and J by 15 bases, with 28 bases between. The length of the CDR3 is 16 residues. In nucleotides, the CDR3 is TGTGCCAGCAGCTCTGGTGGGGTATCCAGCAAGAACCAAGGATATTTT. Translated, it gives CASSSGGVSSKNQGYF.